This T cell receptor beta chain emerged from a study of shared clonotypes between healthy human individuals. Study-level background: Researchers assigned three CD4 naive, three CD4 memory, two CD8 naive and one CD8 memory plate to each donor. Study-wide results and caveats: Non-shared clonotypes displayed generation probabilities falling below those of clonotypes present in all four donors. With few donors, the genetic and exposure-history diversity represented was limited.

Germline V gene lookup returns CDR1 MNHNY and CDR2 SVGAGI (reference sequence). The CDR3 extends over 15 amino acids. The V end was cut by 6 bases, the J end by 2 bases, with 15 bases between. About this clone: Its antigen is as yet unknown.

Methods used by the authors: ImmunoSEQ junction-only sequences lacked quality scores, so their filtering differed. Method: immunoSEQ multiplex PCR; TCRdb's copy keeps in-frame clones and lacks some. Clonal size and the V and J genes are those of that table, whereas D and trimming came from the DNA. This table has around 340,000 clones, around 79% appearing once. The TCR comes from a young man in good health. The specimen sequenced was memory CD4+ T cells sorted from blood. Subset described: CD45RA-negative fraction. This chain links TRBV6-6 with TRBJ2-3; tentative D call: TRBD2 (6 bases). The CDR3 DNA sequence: TGTGCCAGCAGCCCGCGGGACGGAGTCACAGATACGCAGTATTTT. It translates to CASSPRDGVTDTQYF.